The 17 T cell receptor beta chains below were found in one sample sequenced in a study of response to subunit inactivated influenza vaccine. TCRdb recomputed calls from the RT-PCR reads with MiXCR, one row per CDR3 protein. The sample holds some 500,000 distinct CDR3 sequences, approximately 13% seen once. This specimen was PBMCs from blood, taken 40 to 50 days after vaccination. These TCRs come from a man aged 50 to 60 who received an inactivated influenza vaccine.

This clonotype was found many times. V usage is TRBV12-3 or TRBV12-4 and J usage is TRBJ1-4; no clear D. There are 14 residues in the CDR3. The V end was cut by 2 bases, the J end by 2 bases, with 6 bases between. CDR3 region: CASSLRGTNEKLFF. CDR3 in DNA: TGTGCCAGCAGTTTACGGGGTACTAATGAAAAACTGTTTTTT.

This clonotype has more than one count but fewer than ten. The chain carries TRBV20-1 and TRBJ1-5; TRBD1 aligns across 7 bases. CDR3 length equals 16 residues. Germline V gives CDR1 DFQATT, CDR2 SNEGSKA (reference sequence). V shed 0 bases and J 1 base; nucleotides not matched to a gene: 6. CDR3 amino acids: CSARDPGGQSNQPQHF. The CDR3 nucleotides read TGCAGTGCTAGAGATCCCGGGGGACAGAGCAATCAGCCCCAGCATTTT.

A word on this clonotype: Being one base from a much bigger clone, this may be a read error. The rearrangement uses TRBV4-2 and TRBJ2-1; possible D gene TRBD1, 5 bases. CDR3 size: 16 residues. Trimming left V 0 bases short and J 3 bases short, with 12 bases between. Germline CDR1 LGHNA, CDR2 YNFKEQ. CDR3 DNA: TGTGCCAGCAGCCAAGACCAGGACATGGACTACAATGAGCAGTTCTTC. This sequence encodes CASSQDQDMDYNEQFF.

In this sample, this clonotype turned up a few times. The chain is built from TRBV4-2 and TRBJ1-2; D remains unclear. Deletions cut 0 bases from V and 6 bases from J, with 11 bases between. The CDR3 runs to 14 residues. Germline CDR1 and CDR2: LGHNA and YNFKEQ. CDR3 in amino acids: CASSQDIGRDGYTF. In DNA, the CDR3 is TGTGCCAGCAGCCAAGATATCGGGCGCGATGGCTACACCTTC.

The chain joins TRBV6-2 or TRBV6-3 to TRBJ2-1; 9 bases are shared with TRBD2. Germline values: CDR1 MNHEY, CDR2 SVGEGT. The CDR3 totals 19 residues. The junction had 16 bases not matched to a gene; V was cut back by 0 bases and J by 7 bases. CDR3 sequence: CASSYSFGFSLAGDNEQFF. CDR3 in DNA: TGTGCCAGCAGTTACTCGTTCGGTTTTTCACTAGCGGGTGATAATGAGCAGTTCTTC.

This clonotype has a count of ten or more. The chain joins TRBV12-3 or TRBV12-4 to TRBJ2-5, with 10 bases fitting TRBD2. The CDR3 consists of 16 residues. After removal of 3 bases from V and 3 bases from J, the junction contained 7 bases not matched to a gene. The CDR3 coding sequence is TGTGCCAGCAGTTTTATCCTCACTAGCGGGGAAGAGACCCAGTACTTC. Translated, it gives CASSFILTSGEETQYF.

The table lists this clonotype with a few counts. V and J are TRBV20-1 and TRBJ1-2; D might be TRBD1 (5 bases). V lost 2 bases, J lost 5 bases, and 15 bases lay in between. The CDR3 is made up of 14 amino acids. Germline V gene lookup returns CDR1 DFQATT and CDR2 SNEGSKA (reference sequence). Written as DNA, the CDR3 is TGCAGTGCTAGAAATGTGGGGGAGGGGTATGGCTACACCTTC. This codes for CSARNVGEGYGYTF.

The genes are TRBV23-1 and TRBJ2-7, with 8 bases lining up with TRBD1. TRBV23-1 falls under the ORF class, with uncertain function. With V trimmed by 0 bases and J by 2 bases, 6 bases remained unmatched. The CDR3 spans 16 residues. The CDR3 here is CASSQSRRGQAYEQYF. The CDR3 DNA follows: TGCGCCAGCAGTCAATCTAGAAGGGGACAGGCCTACGAGCAGTACTTC.

In its sample, this clonotype was seen a few times. The chain couples TRBV24-1 to TRBJ1-2; 7 nucleotides agree with TRBD1. CDR1 and CDR2 from the germline V gene are KGHDR and SFDVKD. V was pared by 5 bases and J by 6 bases, with 8 bases of the junction left unmatched. This CDR3 comprises 14 residues. The CDR3 DNA reads TGTGCCACCAGTGTCAGGGGGGAAAGGGATGGCTACACCTTC. This sequence encodes CATSVRGERDGYTF.

Only a few counts were recorded for this clonotype. V and J are TRBV10-3 and TRBJ2-7, with D maybe TRBD1 (6 bases). The CDR3 contains 19 residues. Germline lookup yields CDR1 ENHRY and CDR2 SYGVKD. V lost 8 bases to trimming and J lost 3 bases, with 32 bases between them. In nucleotides, the CDR3 is TGTGCCATCGGGATACGTTTCGACAGGCGATCGCATATCCTCTACGAGCAGTACTTC. This translates into CAIGIRFDRRSHILYEQYF.

In this sample, this clonotype turned up many times. The chain links TRBV18 to TRBJ2-3; unclear D gene. The germline V gene encodes CDR1 KGHSH and CDR2 LQKENI. The V gene lost 3 bases and the J gene lost 4 bases, with 11 bases spanning the gap. The CDR3 contains 14 residues. The CDR3 is CASSPFGPPDTQYF. The CDR3 DNA follows: TGTGCCAGCTCACCGTTTGGGCCGCCAGATACGCAGTATTTT.

This clonotype was counted between two and nine times. The chain has TRBV12-3 or TRBV12-4 and TRBJ2-1; the match to TRBD2 covers 8 bases. The CDR3 sequence is 23 residues long. The junction had 30 bases not matched to a gene; V was cut back by 2 bases and J by 6 bases. CDR3 sequence: CASSLNYPLAPSAGLARVNEQFF. CDR3 bases: TGTGCCAGCAGTTTAAATTACCCCTTGGCGCCTTCAGCAGGACTAGCAAGAGTCAATGAGCAGTTCTTC.

This clonotype was counted only a few times. V usage is TRBV10-3 and J usage is TRBJ2-2, with 9 positions matching TRBD1. This CDR3 spans 14 amino acids. The germline gives CDR1 ENHRY, CDR2 SYGVKD. V gave up 3 bases and J gave up 5 bases; unmatched junction bases: 1. The CDR3 bases are TGTGCCATCAGTGAAGGGACAGGGACCGGGGAGCTGTTTTTT. This codes for CAISEGTGTGELFF.

J is TRBJ1-1 and V is TRBV20-1; perhaps TRBD1 as D (5 bases). This CDR3 spans 15 amino acids. Germline-derived CDR1 and CDR2 are DFQATT and SNEGSKA (reference sequence). Trimming removed 0 bases at V and 1 base at J, with 12 bases between. The CDR3, as DNA: TGCAGTGCTAGAGACCCAGGGAAAACGAACACTGAAGCTTTCTTT. Amino acids: CSARDPGKTNTEAFF.

This chain uses TRBV28 with TRBJ2-5; the D gene is possibly TRBD2 (6 bases). Trimming removed 5 bases at V and 2 bases at J, with 15 bases between. Germline V gives CDR1 MDHEN, CDR2 SYDVKM. The CDR3 runs to 15 residues. The CDR3 nucleotides read TGTGCCAGCAGTAGTACTATAGGAGGGCAAGAGACCCAGTACTTC. It translates to CASSSTIGGQETQYF.

The chain has TRBV27 and TRBJ2-7; perhaps TRBD1 as D (6 bases). CDR3 length: 15 residues. Germline V gene data show CDR1 as MNHEY and CDR2 as SMNVEV (reference sequence). V lost 2 bases and J lost 3, with 14 bases in between. CDR3 residues: CASSLVTGLNYEQYF. As DNA, the CDR3 is TGTGCCAGCAGTTTAGTAACAGGGTTGAACTACGAGCAGTACTTC.

There are a few counts of this clonotype. This chain uses TRBV6-2 or TRBV6-3 with TRBJ2-7; 10 bases agree with TRBD1. The trim removed 0 bases at V and 2 bases at J, leaving 10 bases unmatched. The V gene's germline CDR1 is MNHEY and CDR2 SVGEGT. The CDR3 is 18 amino acids. The DNA of the CDR3 is TGTGCCAGCAGTTACTCACTACGGACCGGGACAGGGGCCTACGAGCAGTACTTC. It encodes CASSYSLRTGTGAYEQYF.